Listed here are 11 T cell receptor beta chains from one sample, sequenced in a study of cytomegalovirus exposure and HLA in healthy donors. The PCR made use of 60 Vbeta and 13 Jbeta primers. Generated by immunoSEQ multiplex PCR, the TCRdb table keeps only in-frame clones and is missing some. Seen here are 85,000 to 120,000 clones, about 70% observed once, and the top ten hold roughly 6%. Input material: PBMCs. The source is a woman between 50 and 59 years old in good health and CMV-seropositive.

This clone was recorded once. The V and J genes are TRBV9 and TRBJ1-3; possibly TRBD1 for D (5 bases). There are 19 residues in the CDR3. From germline, CDR1 is SGDLS and CDR2 YYNGEE. V lost 0 bases, J lost 1 base, and 20 bases lay in between. CDR3 sequence: CASSVGLRGLGGSGNTIYF. The CDR3, as DNA: TGTGCCAGCAGCGTAGGTCTAAGGGGATTGGGAGGATCTGGAAACACCATATATTTT.

The CDR3 region is CASSRGLQYGGTDTQYF. The CDR3 bases are TGTGCCAGTAGTAGAGGGCTTCAGTACGGTGGCACAGATACGCAGTATTTT. The rearrangement uses TRBV19 and TRBJ2-3, with a tentative D call TRBD2 (5 bases). The CDR3 is 17 residues long. Germline CDR1 LNHDA, CDR2 SQIVND (reference sequence). Trimming left V 4 bases short and J 1 base short, with 18 bases between.

The chain joins TRBV5-4 to TRBJ2-3; D is perhaps TRBD2 (5 bases). Germline lookup yields CDR1 SGHNT and CDR2 YYREEE (reference sequence). The CDR3 length is 16 residues. Trimming removed 4 bases at V and 4 bases at J, with 19 bases between. In DNA, the CDR3 is TGTGCCAGCAGCGCGGACGCCTCATCGGGGTCAGATACGCAGTATTTT. Its protein is CASSADASSGSDTQYF.

V is TRBV5-1 and J is TRBJ1-2; tentatively, D is TRBD1 (6 bases). This CDR3 region has 14 residues. V lost 0 bases to trimming and J lost 2 bases, with 8 bases between them. The V gene's germline CDR1 is SGHRS and CDR2 YFSETQ. The CDR3 reads CASSLGGQNYGYTF. The CDR3 DNA follows: TGCGCCAGCAGCTTGGGGGGACAAAACTATGGCTACACCTTC.

The chain uses TRBV30 and TRBJ1-4, with 10 bases identical to TRBD1. CDR1 GTSNPN and CDR2 SVGIG come from the germline V gene (reference sequence). V lost 1 base, J lost 3 bases, and 23 bases stayed unmatched. The CDR3 has 22 amino acids. The CDR3 DNA sequence: TGTGCCTGGAGTGCTATATTCCTAAATCCGGGACAGGGGAATCCATCTAATGAAAAACTGTTTTTT. It is translated as CAWSAIFLNPGQGNPSNEKLFF.

The DNA of the CDR3 is TGTGCCAGCAGCGTAGCAGGGGGAGCTGCAGGTGGAAAACTGTTTTTT. This sequence encodes CASSVAGGAAGGKLFF. The chain has TRBV9 and TRBJ1-4; 7 nucleotides agree with TRBD1. Germline CDR1 and CDR2: SGDLS and YYNGEE. Trimming removed 0 bases from V and 10 bases from J; junction bases left unmatched: 12. The CDR3 is 16 residues long.

In DNA form, the CDR3 reads TGTGCCAGCAGTCCATCGACAGGAGCAAATCAGCCCCAGCATTTT. Translated: CASSPSTGANQPQHF. The chain links TRBV7-2 to TRBJ1-5, with D perhaps TRBD1 (6 bases). CDR3 length equals 15 residues. Germline V gene lookup returns CDR1 SGHTA and CDR2 FQGNSA. V lost 6 bases and J lost 4, with 16 bases in between.

The J gene is TRBJ2-7, the V gene TRBV4-2; 10 nucleotides agree with TRBD2. Per the germline V gene, CDR1 is LGHNA and CDR2 is YNFKEQ. This CDR3 is built from 15 residues. Losses at the gene ends were 0 bases for V and 3 bases for J; bases not matched to a gene: 2. The CDR3 nucleotides are TGTGCCAGCAGCCAAGACGGGACTAGCGACTACGAGCAGTACTTC. Encoded protein: CASSQDGTSDYEQYF.

V gene TRBV2 combines with J gene TRBJ1-1, with D possibly being TRBD1 (6 bases). This CDR3 comprises 15 residues. Between the trimmed V and J ends, which lost 6 bases and 4 bases, there was a span of 18 bases. CDR1 and CDR2 from the germline V gene are SNHLY and FYNNEI. CDR3 loop: CASSSPLGAGTEAFF. CDR3 nucleotide sequence: TGTGCCAGCAGCTCACCCTTGGGGGCCGGCACTGAAGCTTTCTTT.

This rearrangement joins TRBV6-1 to TRBJ1-1, with TRBD1 as a possible D gene (6 bases). The CDR3 sequence is 16 residues long. The V gene's germline CDR1 is MNHNS and CDR2 SASEGT. Trimming took off 2 bases at V and 0 bases at J, with 13 bases between the two ends. CDR3 DNA: TGTGCCAGCAGTGAACTCCCGGGACATTTGAACACTGAAGCTTTCTTT. Amino acids: CASSELPGHLNTEAFF.

The chain has TRBV5-1 and TRBJ2-3; 7 bases match TRBD1. The ends lost 4 bases at V and 2 bases at J; junction bases unmatched: 7. Germline V gene sequence: CDR1 SGHRS, CDR2 YFSETQ. This CDR3 spans 15 amino acids. CDR3 in DNA: TGCGCCAGCAGCGAGACAGGGAGAGTCACAGATACGCAGTATTTT. It yields the protein CASSETGRVTDTQYF. The full variable domain, with the rest looked up from reference TRBV5-1 and TRBJ2-3, is KAGVTQTPRYLIKTRGQQVTLSCSPISGHRSVSWYQQTPGQGLQFLFEYFSETQRNKGNFPGRFSGRQFSNSRSEMNVSTLELGDSALYLCASSETGRVTDTQYFGPGTRLTVL.